This TCR beta chain was sequenced for a study of T-cell reconstitution after alpha-beta-depleted transplantation in children. General study points: Day-60 TCRbeta diversity that was high in some patients was derived from surviving recipient T cells and thymic progenitors. Roughly two months post-transplant, alpha-beta T cells reportedly originated from several hundred graft clones that had expanded. Counts and diversity of T cells one year after transplant came mostly from newly produced T cells.

Of note for this clonotype: Its antigen remains unidentified.

A TCRbeta library incorporating unique molecular identifiers was prepared. One entry per CDR3 protein, called by TCRdb with MiXCR from the PCR reads. The data show 800,000 to 1,000,000 distinct CDR3 sequences, 25% to 35% seen once. Per the germline V gene, CDR1 is LGHDT and CDR2 is YNNKEL (reference sequence). V dropped 1 base and J dropped 5 bases, with 11 bases sitting between them. This CDR3 is built from 14 residues. The sample here was PBMCs, mostly from graft donor cells, taken 360 days after TCRalphabeta/CD19-depleted stem cell transplant. The rearrangement uses TRBV3-1 and TRBJ1-1; D unclear. This TCR came from a boy under two years old who had a stem cell transplant for SCID, so the T cells may come from the graft donor. The CDR3 region is CASSQVGGDTEAFF. DNA for the CDR3: TGTGCCAGCAGCCAAGTTGGTGGGGATACTGAAGCTTTCTTT.